This TCR beta chain was documented in a study of blood T cell repertoires in COVID-19. This clone was seen a few times. Libraries were prepared by immunoSEQ multiplex PCR; TCRdb keeps only in-frame clonotypes and omits some of them. The sample includes fewer than 90,000 clones, about 89% seen only once; the top ten take 4.9%. The V gene lost 0 bases and the J gene lost 1 base, with 9 bases spanning the gap. CDR1 and CDR2 from the germline V gene are LNHDA and SQIVND (reference sequence). The CDR3 is 15 residues long. Sequenced: peripheral blood. The source of this sequence is a man in his fifties or sixties with active or convalescent COVID-19. The chain uses TRBV19 and TRBJ1-1; D ambiguous. CDR3 amino acids: CASSIDFSPNTEAFF. DNA of the CDR3: TGTGCCAGTAGTATAGATTTTAGTCCGAACACTGAAGCTTTCTTT.